This TCR beta chain originates from a study of T cells in Graves' hyperthyroidism and ophthalmopathy. Notes on the study in general: Ophthalmopathy prediction by the model preceded onset by a median approximately 6.9 months. Blood also showed most of the thyroid clonotypes that were expanded above 0.001.

Germline CDR1 SGHAT, CDR2 FQNNGV. The CDR3 loop spans 14 amino acids. V gave up 0 bases and J gave up 3 bases, with 9 bases separating them. Amplified TCR beta CDR3 regions derived from RNA transcripts. Researchers ran a first-round RT-PCR on the TCR CDR3 using the HTBI primer set. MiXCR, run by TCRdb on the multiplex PCR reads, gives a single entry per CDR3 protein. The sample consists of under 300,000 distinct CDR3 sequences, over 20% of them appearing once. Patients affected by ophthalmopathy presented a Clinical Activity Score of at least 3, a NOSPECS grade of at least 4, and disease duration below 3 months. Researchers barred patients who had uncontrolled infection, other autoimmune disease, pregnancy or lactation. This clonotype has at least ten counts. Its antigen is currently unknown.

Sequences were obtained from blood. This rearrangement joins TRBV11-2 to TRBJ2-7, with D perhaps TRBD1 or TRBD2 (6 bases each). This TCR came from a man aged 30-40 years with Graves' ophthalmopathy. CDR3 sequence reads: CASSLEGGYYEQYF. For the CDR3, the DNA is TGTGCCAGCAGCTTAGAGGGGGGCTACTACGAGCAGTACTTC.